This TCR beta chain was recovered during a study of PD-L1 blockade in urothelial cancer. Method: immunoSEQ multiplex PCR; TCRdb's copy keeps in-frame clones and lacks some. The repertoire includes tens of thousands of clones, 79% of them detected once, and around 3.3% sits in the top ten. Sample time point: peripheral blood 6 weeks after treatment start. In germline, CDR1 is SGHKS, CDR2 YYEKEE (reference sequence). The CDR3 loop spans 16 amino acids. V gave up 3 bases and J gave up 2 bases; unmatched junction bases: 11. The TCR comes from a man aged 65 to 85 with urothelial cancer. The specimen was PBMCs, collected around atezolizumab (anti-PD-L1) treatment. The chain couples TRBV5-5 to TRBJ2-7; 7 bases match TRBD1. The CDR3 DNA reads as TGTGCCAGCAGCTCAGTTCCAGGACAGGCCGCCTACGAGCAGTACTTC. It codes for CASSSVPGQAAYEQYF.